A selection of T cell receptor beta chains follows, all from one sample in a study of patients and donors after allogeneic stem cell transplantation. One entry per CDR3 protein, called by TCRdb with MiXCR from the RT-PCR reads. The sample has about 960,000 distinct CDR3 sequences; approximately 18% are singletons. The sequencing sample was made of blood, either unsorted or a sorted T cell fraction (not recorded which). All receptors come from a human donor who was either an allogeneic HSCT recipient or a stem cell or donor lymphocyte infusion donor (not recorded which). It is not recorded whose cells these are; they may come from a transplant donor. Both conserved end residues are part of each CDR3. Fields, in order: J gene, V gene, CDR3 protein.

j_call: TRBJ2-1
v_call: TRBV5-1
cdr3_aa: CASSLGPGTSYNEQFF

j_call: TRBJ1-5
v_call: TRBV2
cdr3_aa: CASSEDTPSNQPQHF

j_call: TRBJ1-1
v_call: TRBV14
cdr3_aa: CASSLMGRDTEAFF

j_call: TRBJ2-1
v_call: TRBV29-1
cdr3_aa: CSVEGYALGINEQFF

j_call: TRBJ1-4
v_call: TRBV5-6
cdr3_aa: CASSLGFGQDEEKLFF

j_call: TRBJ2-3
v_call: TRBV5-1
cdr3_aa: CASSPRARGSTDTQYF

j_call: TRBJ1-2
v_call: TRBV7-2
cdr3_aa: CASSPQAPGQRGRYTF

j_call: TRBJ2-2
v_call: TRBV11-2
cdr3_aa: CASSLGGGAGADTGELFF

j_call: TRBJ1-1
v_call: TRBV6-5
cdr3_aa: CASSYSQSRLKAFF

j_call: TRBJ2-1
v_call: TRBV4-2
cdr3_aa: CASRSYDRVVPKSYNEQFF

j_call: TRBJ2-7
v_call: TRBV12-3/TRBV12-4
cdr3_aa: CASSPPGGGEQYF

j_call: TRBJ2-7
v_call: TRBV9
cdr3_aa: CASSARLAGGGEQYF

j_call: TRBJ1-2
v_call: TRBV19
cdr3_aa: CASKRDREDGYTF

j_call: TRBJ2-3
v_call: TRBV4-1
cdr3_aa: CASSQDHYTDTQYF

j_call: TRBJ1-2
v_call: TRBV12-3/TRBV12-4
cdr3_aa: CASRTFRAYDYGYTF

j_call: TRBJ1-3
v_call: TRBV4-2
cdr3_aa: CASSQPDRRSGNTIYF

j_call: TRBJ1-5
v_call: TRBV12-3/TRBV12-4
cdr3_aa: CASRPGTLNQPQHF

j_call: TRBJ1-1
v_call: TRBV27
cdr3_aa: CASSFVQGNTEAFF

j_call: TRBJ1-5
v_call: TRBV6-5
cdr3_aa: CARHSNQPQHF

j_call: TRBJ2-2
v_call: TRBV24-1
cdr3_aa: CATCRGNTGELFF

j_call: TRBJ2-1
v_call: TRBV20-1
cdr3_aa: CSARKLAPPSYNEQFF

j_call: TRBJ2-1
v_call: TRBV12-3/TRBV12-4
cdr3_aa: CASRASSGRAREQFF

j_call: TRBJ2-1
v_call: TRBV29-1
cdr3_aa: CSVEKSGINNEQFF

j_call: TRBJ2-1
v_call: TRBV12-3/TRBV12-4
cdr3_aa: CASSLANTGEQFF

j_call: TRBJ2-2
v_call: TRBV13
cdr3_aa: CASSLDFGGKPPGELFF

j_call: TRBJ2-5
v_call: TRBV20-1
cdr3_aa: CSPLGAETQYF

j_call: TRBJ2-3
v_call: TRBV7-8
cdr3_aa: CASSLDWGRNTQYF

j_call: TRBJ2-3
v_call: TRBV3-1
cdr3_aa: CASSQRDRASDTQYF

j_call: TRBJ2-5
v_call: TRBV7-9
cdr3_aa: CASSLVAYQETQYF

j_call: TRBJ1-2
v_call: TRBV7-8
cdr3_aa: CASSLSGRGLPNYGYTF

j_call: TRBJ2-5
v_call: TRBV24-1
cdr3_aa: CATSARTGQQETQYF

j_call: TRBJ2-3
v_call: TRBV3-1
cdr3_aa: CASSAGTPRDTQYF

j_call: TRBJ2-7
v_call: TRBV2
cdr3_aa: CASTDGLRRQGSEQYF

j_call: TRBJ2-1
v_call: TRBV6-6
cdr3_aa: CASTPGAGERFF

j_call: TRBJ2-7
v_call: TRBV5-1
cdr3_aa: CASSAAGTGGHEQYF

j_call: TRBJ2-5
v_call: TRBV6-1
cdr3_aa: CASRPVRGRSETQYF

j_call: TRBJ2-1
v_call: TRBV5-6
cdr3_aa: CASSLTGTEQFF

j_call: TRBJ1-5
v_call: TRBV3-1
cdr3_aa: CASSHTGGVGQPQHF

j_call: TRBJ2-1
v_call: TRBV29-1
cdr3_aa: CSAFPGRLSYNEQFF

j_call: TRBJ2-4
v_call: TRBV4-3
cdr3_aa: CASSQSYKNIQYF

j_call: TRBJ2-1
v_call: TRBV7-8
cdr3_aa: CASQAPTGSYNEQFF

j_call: TRBJ2-4
v_call: TRBV20-1
cdr3_aa: CSASRHSLAKNIQYF

j_call: TRBJ2-3
v_call: TRBV11-2
cdr3_aa: CASSPLQGAGDTQYF

j_call: TRBJ1-5
v_call: TRBV6-2/TRBV6-3
cdr3_aa: CASGRGQPQHF

j_call: TRBJ2-5
v_call: TRBV6-2/TRBV6-3
cdr3_aa: CASSPSGLAGRIRETQYF

j_call: TRBJ2-1
v_call: TRBV7-8
cdr3_aa: CAGREDGRGSPNEQFF

j_call: TRBJ2-2
v_call: TRBV7-3
cdr3_aa: CASRLQGDGELFF

j_call: TRBJ1-4
v_call: TRBV9
cdr3_aa: CASSGLGQGTPDAEKLFF

j_call: TRBJ2-1
v_call: TRBV27
cdr3_aa: CASSLVRVKDEQFF

j_call: TRBJ1-2
v_call: TRBV12-3/TRBV12-4
cdr3_aa: CASSRGYTF

j_call: TRBJ1-1
v_call: TRBV7-9
cdr3_aa: CASSLGWGSEAFF

j_call: TRBJ2-1
v_call: TRBV7-2
cdr3_aa: CASSLAVRSYNEQFF

j_call: TRBJ2-7
v_call: TRBV12-3/TRBV12-4
cdr3_aa: CASSTGGLAGSRSYEQYF

j_call: TRBJ2-7
v_call: TRBV2
cdr3_aa: CASSAQGAYEQYF

j_call: TRBJ1-1
v_call: TRBV12-5
cdr3_aa: CASGHSQGNTEAFF

j_call: TRBJ1-2
v_call: TRBV12-3/TRBV12-4
cdr3_aa: CASSFRRGPEGYTF

j_call: TRBJ1-2
v_call: TRBV7-8
cdr3_aa: CASSYGTGGYTF